These 30 T cell receptor beta chains were all obtained from the same sample, sequenced in a study of CD8 T cells in Susac syndrome. RNA totalling roughly 0.45 to 1 ug underwent reverse transcription with random hexamers. TCRdb reanalysed the immunoSEQ multiplex PCR reads using MiXCR and keeps one entry per CDR3 protein. The sample shows under 95,000 distinct CDR3 sequences, over 90% of them seen only once. Sequencing was done on a sample of CD4+ T cells from PBMCs. These receptor sequences come from a human donor with Susac syndrome.

Written as DNA, the CDR3 is TGTGCCTCGGGGGTAAACACCGGGGAGCTGTTTTTT. Protein sequence: CASGVNTGELFF. V gene TRBV9 combines with J gene TRBJ2-2; the D gene is possibly TRBD2 (6 bases). The CDR3 consists of 12 residues. Germline CDR1 and CDR2: SGDLS and YYNGEE. V lost 10 bases, J lost 2 bases, and 9 bases lay in between.

This clonotype was seen a single time. This sequence joins TRBV14 and TRBJ2-3; no definite D call. Germline loops: CDR1 SGHDN, CDR2 FVKESK. The V end lost 4 bases, the J end lost 4 bases, and 9 bases lay between the germline ends. This CDR3 has 13 amino acids. The CDR3 DNA follows: TGTGCCAGCAGCCGGGGTCCGGCAGATACGCAGTATTTT. Translated: CASSRGPADTQYF.

The J gene is TRBJ1-5, the V gene TRBV29-1; TRBD1 is a possible D gene (5 bases). Trimming removed 4 bases at V and 2 bases at J, with 9 bases between. The germline V gene has CDR1 SQVTM and CDR2 ANQGSEA. The CDR3 is made up of 13 amino acids. The DNA for the CDR3 is TGCAGCGTTGGGAAACAGGGCAATCAGCCCCAGCATTTT. This translates into CSVGKQGNQPQHF.

The V gene is TRBV19, the J gene TRBJ1-5, with TRBD1 identical over 8 bases. Germline V CDR1 and CDR2: LNHDA, SQIVND (reference sequence). The length of the CDR3 is 14 residues. The trim removed 5 bases at V and 7 bases at J, leaving 7 bases unmatched. CDR3 DNA sequence: TGTGCCAGTAGTCAATCAGGGGGCCTACAGCCCCAGCATTTT. Its translation is CASSQSGGLQPQHF.

This chain connects TRBV29-1 to TRBJ2-3, with a tentative D call TRBD1 (6 bases). Trimming pared 4 bases from V and 4 bases from J, leaving 15 bases between. The CDR3 runs 14 residues. Germline CDR1 SQVTM, CDR2 ANQGSEA. CDR3 amino acids: CSVVTGLTPDTQYF. Here the CDR3 DNA reads TGCAGCGTTGTGACAGGTTTAACCCCAGATACGCAGTATTTT.

The chain links TRBV18 to TRBJ2-1; 7 bases match TRBD1. The germline V gene has CDR1 KGHSH and CDR2 LQKENI. Unmatched junction bases numbered 9, after V lost 6 bases and J lost 1 base. This CDR3 has 16 residues. The CDR3 nucleotides are TGTGCCAGCTCCCCGGGACAGCCGGGGTCCTACAATGAGCAGTTCTTC. This translates into CASSPGQPGSYNEQFF.

V is TRBV7-7 and J is TRBJ2-1; no reliable D call. There are 13 residues in the CDR3. The ends were cut back, 0 bases at V and 5 bases at J, with 5 bases in the middle. In germline, CDR1 is SSHAT, CDR2 FNYEAQ (reference sequence). Here the CDR3 DNA reads TGTGCCAGCAGCTTAGCTGGGGACAATGAGCAGTTCTTC. Its protein is CASSLAGDNEQFF.

This chain connects TRBV5-1 to TRBJ1-2; TRBD1 might be the D (6 bases). V was trimmed by 4 bases and J by 4 bases, leaving 17 bases between them. This CDR3 has 15 amino acids. Germline assignment: CDR1 SGHRS and CDR2 YFSETQ. CDR3 region: CASSRGVDGVYGYTF. The CDR3 nucleotides read TGCGCCAGCAGCAGGGGGGTCGACGGTGTCTATGGCTACACCTTC.

This chain links TRBV7-8 with TRBJ1-5; 7 bases match TRBD1. This CDR3 contains 16 residues. The V gene's germline CDR1 is SGHVS and CDR2 FQNEAQ. With V trimmed by 2 bases and J by 5 bases, 9 bases remained unmatched. Here the CDR3 DNA reads TGTGCCAGCAGCTTAACAAGACAGGGTCGAGATCAGCCCCAGCATTTT. This codes for CASSLTRQGRDQPQHF.

The genes are TRBV30 and TRBJ2-1; 13 bases align to TRBD2. Germline assignment: CDR1 GTSNPN and CDR2 SVGIG (reference sequence). V trimming: 1 base; J trimming: 10 bases; junction bases outside the gene matches: 4. The CDR3 runs to 14 residues. The CDR3 DNA reads as TGTGCCTGGAGTGGTACTAGCGGGGGGGGAGAGCAGTTCTTC. Protein sequence: CAWSGTSGGGEQFF.

The J gene is TRBJ1-2, the V gene TRBV6-8; TRBD1 is a possible D gene (6 bases). The germline gives CDR1 MNHGY, CDR2 SAAAGT. V lost 4 bases and J lost 14, with 20 bases in between. The CDR3 has 13 residues. Here the CDR3 DNA reads TGTGCCAGCAGTTCCGGGACACCCGTTGACAGGACCTTC. This sequence encodes CASSSGTPVDRTF.

The chain employs TRBV5-1 and TRBJ2-7; 12 bases fit TRBD1. The CDR3 runs to 15 residues. CDR1 and CDR2 (germline): SGHRS, YFSETQ. The junction had 8 bases not matched to a gene; V was cut back by 4 bases and J by 6 bases. CDR3 residues: CASSGGQGAIGEQYF. The CDR3 DNA reads TGCGCCAGCAGCGGGGGACAGGGGGCAATCGGCGAGCAGTACTTC. Complete variable domain (other parts from reference TRBV5-1 and TRBJ2-7): KAGVTQTPRYLIKTRGQQVTLSCSPISGHRSVSWYQQTPGQGLQFLFEYFSETQRNKGNFPGRFSGRQFSNSRSEMNVSTLELGDSALYLCASSGGQGAIGEQYFGPGTRLTVT.

The J gene is TRBJ2-1, the V gene TRBV24-1; possible D gene TRBD1, 6 bases. CDR3 length: 13 amino acids. V gave up 3 bases and J gave up 7 bases, with 9 bases separating them. Germline assignment: CDR1 KGHDR and CDR2 SFDVKD. The CDR3, as DNA: TGTGCCACCAGTGATCCCGGACAGAATGAGCAGTTCTTC. Amino acids: CATSDPGQNEQFF.

J is TRBJ2-1 and V is TRBV11-2; TRBD1 is a possible D gene (6 bases). Germline-derived CDR1 and CDR2 are SGHAT and FQNNGV. V was trimmed by 3 bases and J by 8 bases, leaving 11 bases between them. This CDR3 spans 13 amino acids. The CDR3 spells CASSFDRSYEQFF. The CDR3 coding sequence is TGTGCCAGCAGCTTCGACAGGTCATATGAGCAGTTCTTC. Full variable domain (remainder filled in from reference TRBV11-2 and TRBJ2-1): EAGVAQSPRYKIIEKRQSVAFWCNPISGHATLYWYQQILGQGPKLLIQFQNNGVVDDSQLPKDRFSAERLKGVDSTLKIQPAKLEDSAVYLCASSFDRSYEQFFGPGTRLTVL.

The gene calls are TRBV29-1 and TRBJ2-1; unclear D gene. The ends were cut back, 7 bases at V and 6 bases at J, with 10 bases in the middle. Germline CDR1 SQVTM, CDR2 ANQGSEA. The CDR3 extends over 11 amino acids. CDR3 sequence: CSGGVGNEQFF. In nucleotides, the CDR3 is TGCAGCGGTGGGGTGGGCAATGAGCAGTTCTTC.

The chain has TRBV4-3 and TRBJ1-1; unclear D gene. This CDR3 has 14 residues. The germline V gene encodes CDR1 LGHNA and CDR2 YSLEER. The V end was cut by 4 bases, the J end by 0 bases, with 9 bases between. In nucleotides, the CDR3 is TGCGCCAGCAGCCCTAGCTGGATGAACACTGAAGCTTTCTTT. It yields the protein CASSPSWMNTEAFF.

The genes are TRBV7-9 and TRBJ1-5; D call uncertain. This CDR3 is 13 amino acids long. Germline CDR1 and CDR2: SEHNR and FQNEAQ (reference sequence). The ends were cut back, 5 bases at V and 8 bases at J, with 13 bases in the middle. CDR3 residues: CASSPAGREPQHF. In nucleotides, the CDR3 is TGTGCCAGCAGCCCGGCGGGGAGGGAGCCCCAGCATTTT.

The chain links TRBV20-1 to TRBJ2-3; D remains unclear. Trimming shortened V by 3 bases and J by 11 bases, and 15 bases separated the two germline ends. CDR3 length equals 12 residues. Germline values: CDR1 DFQATT, CDR2 SNEGSKA (reference sequence). CDR3 protein: CSARSSQKRQYF. CDR3 DNA: TGCAGTGCTAGGAGTAGTCAAAAGAGGCAGTATTTT.

The chain joins TRBV6-6 to TRBJ2-7; D gene unclear. Looked up from germline, CDR1 is MNHNY and CDR2 is SVGAGI (reference sequence). CDR3 size: 14 residues. Trimming pared 4 bases from V and 2 bases from J, leaving 12 bases between. The CDR3 DNA reads as TGTGCCAGCAGTTCCCCCAAAAAACCCTACGAGCAGTACTTC. Amino acids: CASSSPKKPYEQYF.

This sequence joins TRBV6-2 or TRBV6-3 and TRBJ2-1, with 11 bases that match TRBD2. The CDR3 extends over 14 amino acids. The V gene's germline CDR1 is MNHEY and CDR2 SVGEGT. V dropped 8 bases and J dropped 5; count of bases not matched to a gene: 5. CDR3 in amino acids: CASRASGGNNEQFF. DNA for the CDR3: TGTGCCAGCCGTGCTAGCGGGGGGAACAATGAGCAGTTCTTC.

The chain is built from TRBV7-9 and TRBJ2-7; 10 bases line up with TRBD1. J was trimmed by 3 bases and V by 4 bases; bases with no gene match: 3. In germline, CDR1 is SEHNR, CDR2 FQNEAQ (reference sequence). CDR3 size: 14 residues. The CDR3 DNA follows: TGTGCCAGCAGCTGGACAGGGGGACACTACGAGCAGTACTTC. Encoded protein: CASSWTGGHYEQYF.

The chain has TRBV27 and TRBJ2-3; 8 bases line up with TRBD1. The CDR3 sequence is 16 residues long. Germline V lookup: CDR1 MNHEY, CDR2 SMNVEV (reference sequence). With V trimmed by 5 bases and J by 0 bases, 7 bases remained unmatched. CDR3 DNA: TGTGCCAGCAGTCCGATCTGGGACAGGAGCACAGATACGCAGTATTTT. Translating gives CASSPIWDRSTDTQYF.

V gene TRBV4-1 combines with J gene TRBJ1-2, with 9 bases identical to TRBD1. CDR1 is MGHRA, CDR2 YSYEKL, per germline. The CDR3 is made up of 15 amino acids. V was clipped by 1 base and J by 4 bases; unmatched bases: 4. The CDR3 sequence is CASSQGGQGVYGYTF. CDR3 DNA: TGCGCCAGCAGCCAAGGGGGACAGGGAGTCTATGGCTACACCTTC.

The chain uses TRBV3-1 and TRBJ2-3, with D unresolved. Trimming removed 4 bases at V and 2 bases at J, with 4 bases between. The CDR3 is made up of 12 amino acids. Germline assignment: CDR1 LGHDT and CDR2 YNNKEL (reference sequence). The CDR3 bases are TGTGCCAGCAGCCCTACCACAGATACGCAGTATTTT. Amino acid sequence: CASSPTTDTQYF.

The genes are TRBV28 and TRBJ2-1; perhaps TRBD2 as D (7 bases). V was shortened by 7 bases and J by 2 bases, with 15 bases between the two germline ends. Germline CDR1 reads MDHEN; CDR2 reads SYDVKM. This CDR3 is 15 amino acids long. CDR3 DNA sequence: TGTGCCAGCACCTTGGGAGGGGGGGCCTACAATGAGCAGTTCTTC. Encoded protein: CASTLGGGAYNEQFF.

This clonotype was detected a few times. This rearrangement joins TRBV7-2 to TRBJ2-3, with 8 bases matching TRBD2. The CDR3 consists of 14 residues. V was clipped by 4 bases and J by 1 base; unmatched bases: 1. Looked up from germline, CDR1 is SGHTA and CDR2 is FQGNSA. The CDR3 loop is CASSSGLGTDTQYF. In DNA, the CDR3 is TGTGCCAGCAGCTCGGGACTAGGCACAGATACGCAGTATTTT.

The rearrangement links TRBV5-4 to TRBJ2-1, with D perhaps TRBD1 (7 bases). The germline gives CDR1 SGHNT, CDR2 YYREEE (reference sequence). The CDR3 runs 12 residues. Trimming took 0 bases from V and 12 from J, leaving 10 bases between them. The CDR3 sequence: CASSLAGGLQFF. As DNA, the CDR3 is TGTGCCAGCAGCTTGGCAGGGGGGTTGCAGTTCTTC.

The rearrangement joins TRBV7-9 to TRBJ2-3; D is undetermined. The CDR3 loop spans 12 amino acids. V was cut by 7 bases and J by 7 bases, with 12 bases left in between. Per the germline V gene, CDR1 is SEHNR and CDR2 is FQNEAQ (reference sequence). For the CDR3, the DNA is TGTGCCAGCAACACCCTGGGAAATACGCAGTATTTT. Translated: CASNTLGNTQYF.

V is TRBV19 and J is TRBJ2-5; tentative D call: TRBD1 (5 bases). The V and J ends lost 4 bases and 5 bases respectively, with 17 bases between them. The V gene's germline CDR1 is LNHDA and CDR2 SQIVND (reference sequence). The length of the CDR3 is 15 residues. Written as DNA, the CDR3 is TGTGCCAGTAGTACCCCTATGGGGAACAGGGAGACCCAGTACTTC. Protein: CASSTPMGNRETQYF.

The chain has TRBV7-2 and TRBJ2-7; TRBD2 matches at 7 bases. The junction had 8 bases not matched to a gene; V was cut back by 4 bases and J by 2 bases. The germline gives CDR1 SGHTA, CDR2 FQGNSA. The CDR3 loop spans 15 amino acids. In DNA, the CDR3 is TGTGCCAGCAGCTCCCTCGGGGGGTCAACCTACGAGCAGTACTTC. This translates into CASSSLGGSTYEQYF.